This T cell receptor (beta chain) comes out of a study of T-cell reconstitution after alpha-beta-depleted transplantation in children. Regarding this clonotype: Its antigen is undetermined.

Study conclusions and caveats: Diversity and T-cell counts at one year after transplant derived mostly from new T cells.

It was with unique molecular identifiers that the TCRbeta library was prepared. TCRdb reanalysed the PCR reads using MiXCR and keeps one entry per CDR3 protein. The sample has almost 500,000 distinct CDR3 sequences; 10% to 13% are singletons. V dropped 7 bases and J dropped 1 base, with 11 bases sitting between them. The germline V gene has CDR1 SGHRS and CDR2 YFSETQ. The CDR3 totals 13 residues. This material consisted of PBMCs, taken before TCRalphabeta/CD19-depleted stem cell transplant. J is TRBJ1-1 and V is TRBV5-1; maybe TRBD1 (5 bases). The origin of this receptor is a child between 2 and 9 years old with inherited bone marrow failure, due to receive a stem cell transplant. This CDR3 reads CASGGTANTEAFF. DNA of the CDR3: TGCGCCAGCGGTGGGACGGCGAACACTGAAGCTTTCTTT.